Listed here is a single T cell receptor beta chain. This record comes from a study of blood T cell repertoires in COVID-19. From germline, CDR1 is MNHEY and CDR2 SVGAGI. Deletions cut 0 bases from V and 3 bases from J, with 9 bases between. The CDR3 is made up of 15 amino acids. Measured with immunoSEQ multiplex PCR; TCRdb has only the in-frame clones, and not every one. The sample includes 230,000 or so clones, 80% to 85% of them seen just once. The source of this sequence is a man aged 25 to 40 with active or convalescent COVID-19. The chain links TRBV6-5 to TRBJ2-1, with D possibly being TRBD2 (5 bases). The sequenced sample was peripheral blood. In DNA, the CDR3 is TGTGCCAGCAGTTACTCCGGGGATGGCTACAATGAGCAGTTCTTC. As protein: CASSYSGDGYNEQFF.